This T cell receptor beta chain was recorded in a study of T cells after yellow fever vaccination. Findings and caveats of the study: Post-booster repertoires again held most primary-vaccination clones (roughly 96% CD4, approximately 90% CD8).

UMIs and a universal primer site were added when TCR cDNA was made by 5'RACE template switching. TCRdb re-called the 5' RACE reads with MiXCR, one entry per CDR3 protein. There are about 94,000 distinct CDR3 sequences in the sample; around 9.8% occur only once, and about 15% lies in the top ten. A few counts support this clonotype. Trimming left V 1 base short and J 3 bases short, with 13 bases between. This CDR3 comprises 15 residues. Germline loops: CDR1 DFQATT, CDR2 SNEGSKA (reference sequence). V is TRBV20-1 and J is TRBJ1-5; D possibly corresponds to TRBD1 (5 bases). Sequencing used CD8+ T cells not binding an NS4B(214-222) dextramer, sorted from PBMCs, obtained roughly 15 days after the first yellow fever vaccination. The source of this sequence is a man between 18 and 35 years old who received the YFV17D yellow fever vaccine. The chain's CDR3 is CSARGAGRDNQPQHF. The CDR3 DNA is TGCAGTGCTAGAGGGGCAGGGAGGGACAATCAGCCCCAGCATTTT.